This T cell receptor (beta chain) was retrieved from a study of cytomegalovirus exposure and HLA in healthy donors. The V gene's germline CDR1 is SNHLY and CDR2 FYNNEI. V shed 7 bases and J 1 base; nucleotides not matched to a gene: 9. The length of the CDR3 is 16 residues. The study ran its PCR with 60 Vbeta and 13 Jbeta primers. Clones were sequenced by immunoSEQ multiplex PCR, and TCRdb holds only the in-frame ones, with some missing. The sample has some 120,000 clones; over 60% are singletons. Sequencing was performed on PBMCs. The V gene is TRBV2, the J gene TRBJ2-1; TRBD1 agrees at 8 bases. The receptor's source is a man between 60 and 75 years old in good health and CMV-seropositive. CDR3 region: CASTLTGGPSYNEQFF. CDR3 in DNA: TGTGCCAGCACCCTCACAGGGGGGCCGTCCTACAATGAGCAGTTCTTC.